One and the same sample provided the 32 T cell receptor beta chains below, sequenced in a study of glioma-infiltrating T cells. Amplification of TCR alpha and beta CDR3 regions from RNA used iRepertoire nested multiplex PCR. TCRdb analysed the multiplex PCR reads with MiXCR anew, one entry per CDR3 protein. The sample consists of about 210,000 distinct CDR3 sequences, roughly a third of them appearing once. The sequencing sample was made of glioma tissue, nonneoplastic brain tissue, or PBMCs (not recorded which). Source of these receptors: a human donor with low-grade glioma or glioblastoma, undergoing nonglioma brain surgery, or in good health (not recorded which).

The sample holds many counts of this clonotype. The chain recombines TRBV20-1 with TRBJ2-3; TRBD1 matches 7 bases. The length of the CDR3 is 15 residues. V lost 4 bases, J lost 6 bases, and 13 bases stayed unmatched. Germline assignment: CDR1 DFQATT and CDR2 SNEGSKA (reference sequence). CDR3 sequence (DNA): TGCAGTGCTACGGGACAGTCGGGGTACATGGATACGCAGTATTTT. Amino acids: CSATGQSGYMDTQYF.

This clonotype occurred a few times. The CDR3 region is CASTLGHSTGELFF. Here the CDR3 DNA reads TGTGCCAGCACCTTGGGACATTCCACCGGGGAGCTGTTTTTT. The chain links TRBV12-3 or TRBV12-4 to TRBJ2-2; perhaps TRBD1 as D (6 bases). The CDR3 spans 14 residues. Trimming left V 7 bases short and J 4 bases short, with 13 bases between.

Remarks on this clonotype: A read error may account for a junction end that differs from germline. The genes are TRBV20-1 and TRBJ1-3; no firm D call. This CDR3 has 13 residues. Germline values: CDR1 DFQATT, CDR2 SNEGSKA (reference sequence). CDR3 residues: CGAYQDSGNTIYF. CDR3 DNA sequence: TGCGGTGCTTATCAGGACTCTGGAAACACCATATATTTT.

This clonotype was detected ten times or more. This CDR3 reads CASSPGGGTNYGYTF. The CDR3 DNA reads TGTGCCAGCAGCCCCGGGGGGGGGACCAACTATGGCTACACCTTC. The chain employs TRBV7-2 and TRBJ1-2; tentative D call: TRBD1 (5 bases). V lost 5 bases and J lost 2, with 15 bases in between. Germline lookup yields CDR1 SGHTA and CDR2 FQGNSA. This CDR3 spans 15 amino acids.

This clonotype has at least ten counts. The chain couples TRBV5-1 to TRBJ2-3; the match to TRBD1 covers 7 bases. The junction had 5 bases not matched to a gene; V was cut back by 4 bases and J by 0 bases. This CDR3 contains 15 residues. Germline V gives CDR1 SGHRS, CDR2 YFSETQ. The CDR3 region has the DNA TGCGCCAGCAGCACGGGACAGACTAGCACAGATACGCAGTATTTT. Protein sequence: CASSTGQTSTDTQYF.

This clonotype appeared once. This chain joins TRBV29-1 and TRBJ2-7; 10 positions agree with TRBD2. This CDR3 has 14 residues. The germline V gene has CDR1 SQVTM and CDR2 ANQGSEA. The junction had 11 bases not matched to a gene; V was cut back by 7 bases and J by 5 bases. In nucleotides, the CDR3 is TGCAGCGCCTTATCTAGCGGGAGTCAAGACGAGCAGTACTTC. This encodes CSALSSGSQDEQYF.

This clonotype has at least ten counts. V usage is TRBV6-1 and J usage is TRBJ2-3, with a weak D call TRBD1 (6 bases). CDR3 length: 15 residues. Germline V gene data show CDR1 as MNHNS and CDR2 as SASEGT. The V gene lost 6 bases and the J gene lost 6 bases, with 19 bases spanning the gap. In nucleotides, the CDR3 is TGTGCCAGCAGCCAGGACAGCCGGCCCGCGGATACGCAGTATTTT. Its protein is CASSQDSRPADTQYF.

There are many counts of this clonotype. The chain combines TRBV11-2 with TRBJ1-5; no definite D call. V lost 0 bases, J lost 7 bases, and 7 bases lay in between. In germline, CDR1 is SGHAT, CDR2 FQNNGV. There are 13 residues in the CDR3. In DNA form, the CDR3 reads TGTGCCAGCAGCTTAGATCCACGACAGCCCCAGCATTTT. As protein: CASSLDPRQPQHF.

The V and J genes are TRBV18 and TRBJ2-1; D remains ambiguous. CDR3 size: 15 residues. Trimming left V 6 bases short and J 5 bases short, with 17 bases between. Germline assignment: CDR1 KGHSH and CDR2 LQKENI. Here the CDR3 DNA reads TGTGCCAGCTCGCCCCCCACCGGTCAGCACAATGAGCAGTTCTTC. It specifies CASSPPTGQHNEQFF.

The chain recombines TRBV6-9 with TRBJ2-7; 14 positions match TRBD2. The CDR3 consists of 16 residues. From germline, CDR1 is MNHGY and CDR2 SVAAGI. Trimming removed 4 bases from V and 2 bases from J; junction bases left unmatched: 4. CDR3 DNA sequence: TGTGCCAGCAGTTCGGGACTAGCGGGAGTCACCTACGAGCAGTACTTC. Its protein is CASSSGLAGVTYEQYF.

This chain joins TRBV19 and TRBJ2-3; D is ambiguous. Trimming stripped 1 base from V and 3 bases from J, with 8 bases between. Germline V gene lookup returns CDR1 LNHDA and CDR2 SQIVND (reference sequence). This CDR3 has 14 residues. CDR3 residues: CASSIAGKTDTQYF. DNA of the CDR3: TGTGCCAGTAGTATAGCTGGGAAAACAGATACGCAGTATTTT.

Regarding this clonotype: Its ends do not fully match the called genes, so a read error is possible. The chain recombines TRBV7-2 with TRBJ2-1; 10 positions agree with TRBD2. Germline-derived CDR1 and CDR2 are SGHTA and FQGNSA. The CDR3 contains 15 residues. CDR3 protein: CGSSLRTSGYNEKFF. The CDR3 DNA sequence: TGTGGCAGCAGCTTGAGGACTAGCGGATACAATGAGAAGTTCTTC.

This clonotype was observed at least ten times. CDR3 sequence reads: CASSYSVGHSYEQYF. The CDR3 DNA reads as TGTGCCAGCAGTTACTCTGTGGGACACTCCTACGAGCAGTACTTC. The chain uses TRBV6-5 and TRBJ2-7; maybe TRBD1 (6 bases). Trimming shortened V by 0 bases and J by 0 bases, and 9 bases separated the two germline ends. The CDR3 loop spans 15 amino acids. Germline V gene lookup returns CDR1 MNHEY and CDR2 SVGAGI.

This clonotype was seen ten or more times. This rearrangement joins TRBV29-1 to TRBJ2-7, with 10 bases identical to TRBD1. With 4 bases clipped from V and 6 bases from J, the junction kept 6 bases outside the gene matches. In germline, CDR1 is SQVTM, CDR2 ANQGSEA. This CDR3 is 13 amino acids long. The CDR3 DNA sequence: TGCAGCGTTGCAGACAGGGGGCGCTTCGAGCAGTACTTC. Translating it yields CSVADRGRFEQYF.

This clonotype occurred a few times. The chain links TRBV19 to TRBJ2-5; D gene uncertain. This CDR3 is built from 13 residues. Trimming removed 4 bases from V and 5 bases from J, with 11 bases in between. Germline loops: CDR1 LNHDA, CDR2 SQIVND (reference sequence). DNA for the CDR3: TGTGCCAGTAGTAGCTGGACGAGGGAGACCCAGTACTTC. Its translation is CASSSWTRETQYF.

This clonotype was detected only a few times. The chain carries TRBV10-3 and TRBJ2-2; the D is unclear. V shed 0 bases and J shed 4 bases, with 9 bases lying between them. The germline V gene has CDR1 ENHRY and CDR2 SYGVKD. CDR3 length equals 15 residues. The CDR3 sequence: CAISESSSSTGELFF. The CDR3 bases are TGTGCCATCAGTGAGTCCAGCAGCAGCACCGGGGAGCTGTTTTTT.

This clonotype was found many times. This chain connects TRBV9 to TRBJ2-5; maybe TRBD1 (5 bases). The ends were cut back, 0 bases at V and 5 bases at J, with 11 bases in the middle. Germline assignment: CDR1 SGDLS and CDR2 YYNGEE. The CDR3 sequence is 14 residues long. CDR3 amino acids: CASSVESRAETQYF. The CDR3, as DNA: TGTGCCAGCAGCGTAGAAAGCAGGGCCGAGACCCAGTACTTC. The variable domain in full, with the rest retrieved from reference TRBV9 and TRBJ2-5, is DSGVTQTPKHLITATGQRVTLRCSPRSGDLSVYWYQQSLDQGLQFLIQYYNGEERAKGNILERFSAQQFPDLHSELNLSSLELGDSALYFCASSVESRAETQYFGPGTRLLVL.

About this clonotype: A much larger clonotype is one base distant, so this may be a read error. This chain joins TRBV7-3 and TRBJ2-7, with 9 bases lining up with TRBD1. After removal of 3 bases from V and 5 bases from J, the junction contained 5 bases not matched to a gene. CDR3 size: 14 residues. Germline values: CDR1 SGHTA, CDR2 FQGTGA. CDR3 DNA sequence: TGTGCCAGCAGCTTCAACAGGGGGCTCCACGAGCAGTACTTC. Residues: CASSFNRGLHEQYF.

This clonotype has only a few counts. This may come from a read error, since a much larger clone is one base off. The V and J genes are TRBV7-2 and TRBJ2-7; TRBD2 aligns across 7 bases. The ends lost 2 bases at V and 3 bases at J; junction bases unmatched: 7. Germline V lookup: CDR1 SGHTA, CDR2 FQGNSA. The CDR3 contains 15 residues. The CDR3 region is CASSLSGANFYEQYF. In nucleotides, the CDR3 is TGTGCCAGCAGCTTAAGCGGGGCTAACTTCTACGAGCAGTACTTC.

This clonotype has a count of ten or more. The CDR3 here is CASSQASGPGEQYF. The CDR3 bases are TGTGCCAGCAGCCAAGCCTCGGGGCCGGGAGAGCAGTACTTC. V and J are TRBV3-1 and TRBJ2-7, with D possibly being TRBD1 or TRBD2 (5 bases each). Germline V gives CDR1 LGHDT, CDR2 YNNKEL (reference sequence). The CDR3 is 14 residues long. Between the trimmed V and J ends, which lost 1 base and 7 bases, there was a span of 14 bases.

In nucleotides, the CDR3 is TGTGCCAGCACCTCTTCTGAAGGACCCAATCAGCCCCAGCATTTT. It yields the protein CASTSSEGPNQPQHF. V is TRBV2 and J is TRBJ1-5, with D hard to call. Trimming took off 7 bases at V and 3 bases at J, with 16 bases between the two ends. Germline V gene data show CDR1 as SNHLY and CDR2 as FYNNEI. The CDR3 has 15 residues.

In its sample, this clonotype was seen a few times. J is TRBJ2-1 and V is TRBV4-1, with D tentatively TRBD2 (6 bases). Germline-derived CDR1 and CDR2 are MGHRA and YSYEKL. Trimming stripped 0 bases from V and 11 bases from J, with 23 bases between. The CDR3 is 17 amino acids. The CDR3 protein is CASSQDRAAHGGSQQFF. CDR3 coding DNA: TGCGCCAGCAGCCAAGATCGAGCCGCTCACGGGGGTAGTCAGCAGTTCTTC.

In this sample, this clonotype turned up many times. The chain links TRBV6-2 or TRBV6-3 to TRBJ2-7; TRBD2 might be the D (6 bases). In germline, CDR1 is MNHEY, CDR2 SVGEGT. This CDR3 contains 16 residues. Trimming took off 7 bases at V and 1 base at J, with 20 bases between the two ends. The CDR3 DNA reads TGTGCCAGCAAGGGTGATAGCGGTAACCCTTCCTACGAGCAGTACTTC. This translates into CASKGDSGNPSYEQYF.

As to this clonotype: It may be a read error: a sequence one base away is much more abundant. The rearrangement joins TRBV10-3 to TRBJ2-1; TRBD2 aligns across 8 bases. Trimming cost V 3 bases and J 7 bases; bases outside gene matches: 8. Germline assignment: CDR1 ENHRY and CDR2 SYGVKD. The CDR3 has 15 amino acids. CDR3 protein: CAISDDSGNMNEQFF. The CDR3 nucleotides read TGTGCCATCAGTGATGATAGCGGGAATATGAATGAGCAGTTCTTC.

This clonotype was recorded many times. The genes are TRBV9 and TRBJ1-3; D gene unclear. In germline, CDR1 is SGDLS, CDR2 YYNGEE. Trimming left V 4 bases short and J 0 bases short, with 8 bases between. This CDR3 is 14 amino acids long. The CDR3 sequence is CASSQRSSGNTIYF. The CDR3 nucleotides read TGTGCCAGCAGCCAAAGGTCCTCTGGAAACACCATATATTTT.

Details on this clonotype: The junction departs from germline at one end; a sequencing error may be responsible. The chain uses TRBV5-4 and TRBJ2-1; D possibly uses TRBD1 or TRBD2 (5 bases each). This CDR3 spans 14 amino acids. Germline CDR1 and CDR2: SGHNT and YYREEE (reference sequence). Here the CDR3 reads CASSSHGAINEQFF. The DNA of the CDR3 is TGTGCCAGCAGTTCACACGGGGCTATCAATGAACAGTTCTTC.

In its sample, this clonotype was seen many times. V is TRBV28 and J is TRBJ1-5; the D gene is possibly TRBD1 (5 bases). The CDR3 loop spans 15 amino acids. Germline values: CDR1 MDHEN, CDR2 SYDVKM. Between the trimmed V and J ends, which lost 8 bases and 4 bases, there was a span of 18 bases. The CDR3 DNA follows: TGTGCCAGCGGGTTAGGTCAGGAGGGGAATCAGCCCCAGCATTTT. It specifies CASGLGQEGNQPQHF.

This clonotype was seen ten or more times. The chain joins TRBV6-1 to TRBJ2-1; TRBD1 matches at 7 bases. Per the germline V gene, CDR1 is MNHNS and CDR2 is SASEGT. With V trimmed by 6 bases and J by 5 bases, 10 bases remained unmatched. The CDR3 consists of 15 residues. Here the CDR3 DNA reads TGTGCCAGCAGACATAACAGGGGCCCCAACAATGAGCAGTTCTTC. Amino acids: CASRHNRGPNNEQFF.

The chain combines TRBV4-1 with TRBJ2-7, with 7 bases aligning to TRBD1. Trimming removed 1 base from V and 3 bases from J; junction bases left unmatched: 9. The CDR3 totals 16 residues. From germline, CDR1 is MGHRA and CDR2 YSYEKL. In DNA form, the CDR3 reads TGCGCCAGCAGCCAAGTATTCGGGACAGTGTACTACGAGCAGTACTTC. Its protein product is CASSQVFGTVYYEQYF.

At least ten counts were recorded for this clonotype. The chain carries TRBV20-1 and TRBJ2-3; 7 bases agree with TRBD1. V gave up 4 bases and J gave up 2 bases; unmatched junction bases: 15. Germline lookup yields CDR1 DFQATT and CDR2 SNEGSKA (reference sequence). The CDR3 spans 17 residues. The CDR3 sequence: CSAIVGGRFILTDTQYF. Here the CDR3 DNA reads TGCAGTGCTATTGTAGGGGGCAGATTTATCCTCACAGATACGCAGTATTTT.

This clonotype was found many times. V and J are TRBV27 and TRBJ1-1; D not certain. The CDR3 extends over 13 amino acids. Per germline, CDR1 MNHEY and CDR2 SMNVEV (reference sequence). The V end was cut by 5 bases, the J end by 11 bases, with 18 bases between. CDR3 protein: CASSPSSRAKAFF. The CDR3 bases are TGTGCCAGCAGTCCCTCGTCGCGGGCTAAGGCTTTCTTT.

In its sample, this clonotype was seen once. This rearrangement joins TRBV5-1 to TRBJ2-5; 7 bases are shared with TRBD1. This CDR3 has 15 residues. Germline V gene data show CDR1 as SGHRS and CDR2 as YFSETQ. The V segment lost 6 bases and the J segment 5 bases; nucleotides outside the gene matches: 13. CDR3 DNA sequence: TGCGCCAGCACCATAAGGGGGCAGTTGGAGGAGACCCAGTACTTC. Translated: CASTIRGQLEETQYF.